This paragraph reports one TCR beta chain. The data were taken from a study of OX40 agonist ivuxolimab in advanced cancers. There are 16 residues in the CDR3. Trimming cost V 3 bases and J 1 base, with 15 bases left between them. CDR1 is KGHSH, CDR2 LQKENI, per germline. TCRdb keeps only in-frame clones here, not all; method: immunoSEQ multiplex PCR. The sample records around 46,000 clones, 88% being singletons. The sample consisted of CD4+ or CD8+ T cells sorted from blood, taken in a trial of the OX40 agonist ivuxolimab. The rearrangement joins TRBV18 to TRBJ1-2, with a weak D call TRBD1 (6 bases). The sequence came from an adult with an advanced solid tumor such as melanoma, head and neck, liver or kidney cancer. CDR3: CASSPTTGSLNYGYTF. The CDR3 nucleotides are TGTGCCAGCTCACCGACGACAGGCAGTCTTAACTATGGCTACACCTTC.